This T cell receptor (beta chain) derives from a study of T cells in localized non-small cell lung cancer. Study-wide results and limits: In uninvolved adjacent lung, T cell clonality reached its highest value, exceeding tumor. Longer overall survival was associated with a higher density of T cells in the blood. Heterogeneity cannot be ruled out, as sequencing used one tumor region only. Across samples, adjacent lung featured a median roughly 61 of the top 100 tumor clones.

Trimming cost V 1 base and J 4 bases, with 9 bases left between them. Germline assignment: CDR1 SGHDT and CDR2 YYEEEE. The CDR3 covers 15 residues. In regard to this clone: The antigen is unknown.

Sequenced by immunoSEQ multiplex PCR; TCRdb stores in-frame clones only, minus some. The sample comprises 32,000 or so clones, roughly 90% of which are singletons, and 4% to 5% rests with the top ten. The TCR was taken from a man between 35 and 75 years old with stage I lung adenocarcinoma. V gene TRBV5-6 combines with J gene TRBJ2-6; D is uncertain. This specimen consisted of peripheral blood, obtained before any cancer treatment. CDR3 nucleotide sequence: TGTGCCAGCAGCTTGTGGGGATTCGGGGCCAACGTCCTGACTTTC. Its translation is CASSLWGFGANVLTF.